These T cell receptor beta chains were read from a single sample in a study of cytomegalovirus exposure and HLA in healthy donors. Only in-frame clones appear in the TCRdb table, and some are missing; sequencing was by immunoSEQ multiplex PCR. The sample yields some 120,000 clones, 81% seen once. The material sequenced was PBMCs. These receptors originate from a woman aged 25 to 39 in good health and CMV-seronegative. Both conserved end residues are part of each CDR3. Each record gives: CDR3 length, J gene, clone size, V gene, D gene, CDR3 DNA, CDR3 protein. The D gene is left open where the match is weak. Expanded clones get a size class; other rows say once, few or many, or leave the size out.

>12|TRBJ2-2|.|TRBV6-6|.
TGTGCCAGCACGGCGAACACCGGGGAGCTGTTTTTT
CASTANTGELFF
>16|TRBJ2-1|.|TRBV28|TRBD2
TGTGCCAGCAGTCCTCTCGGCCAGCGGGGTTACAATGAGCAGTTCTTC
CASSPLGQRGYNEQFF
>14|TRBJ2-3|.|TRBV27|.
TGTGCCAGCTCCCGCCAGGGTAGTTGGGATACGCAGTATTTT
CASSRQGSWDTQYF
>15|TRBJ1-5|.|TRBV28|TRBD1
TGTGCCAGCAGTCCCGGACAGGGTGGGAATCAGCCCCAGCATTTT
CASSPGQGGNQPQHF
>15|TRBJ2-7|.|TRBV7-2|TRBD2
TGTGCCAGCAACCCGGCTAGCGGGAACTCCTACGAGCAGTACTTC
CASNPASGNSYEQYF
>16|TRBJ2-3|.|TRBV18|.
TGTGCCAGCTCACCGGGGAGAAAGGCGGCCGCCAATACGCAGTATTTT
CASSPGRKAAANTQYF
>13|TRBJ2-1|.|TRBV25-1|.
TGTGCCAGCAGCCGTGCTGCGGGCAATGAGCAGTTCTTC
CASSRAAGNEQFF
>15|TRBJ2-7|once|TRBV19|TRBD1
TGTGCCAGTAGTACCCGGGACAGGGCCTCCTACGAGCAGTACTTC
CASSTRDRASYEQYF
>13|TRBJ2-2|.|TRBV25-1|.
TGTGCCAGCAGTGGGTTCGTAGTCGGGGAGCTGTTTTTT
CASSGFVVGELFF
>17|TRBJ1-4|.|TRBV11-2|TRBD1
TGTGCCAGCAGCTCACAGGGGATAAGTACCTATAATGAAAAACTGTTTTTT
CASSSQGISTYNEKLFF
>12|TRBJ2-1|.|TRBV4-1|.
TGCGCCAGCAGCCAAGTTGCAGTGTTTCAGTTCTTC
CASSQVAVFQFF
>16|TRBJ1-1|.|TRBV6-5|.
TGTGCCAGCAGTTACTCCTTAGGGGGGGTAGAGACTGAAGCTTTCTTT
CASSYSLGGVETEAFF
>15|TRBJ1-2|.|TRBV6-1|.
TGTGCCAGCAGTGAGGAGGACAGACGCAACTATGGCTACACCTTC
CASSEEDRRNYGYTF
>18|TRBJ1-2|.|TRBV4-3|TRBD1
TGCGCCAGCAGCCAAGAGATCAACAGGGGGAGCTCGTTCTATGGCTACACCTTC
CASSQEINRGSSFYGYTF
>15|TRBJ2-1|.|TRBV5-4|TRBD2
TGTGCCAGCAGCTTGGTGATAGCGGGTGGCAATGAGCAGTTCTTC
CASSLVIAGGNEQFF
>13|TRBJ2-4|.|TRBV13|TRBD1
TGTGCCAGCAGTCCGACAGGGTTAAACATTCAGTACTTC
CASSPTGLNIQYF
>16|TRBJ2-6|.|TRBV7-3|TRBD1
TGTGCCAGCAGCCTAACAGGGGAATCGGGGGCCAACGTCCTGACTTTC
CASSLTGESGANVLTF
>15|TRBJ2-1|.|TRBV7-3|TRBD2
TGTGCCAGCAACTTGCGGGAGGGCCTGGACAATGAGCAGTTCTTC
CASNLREGLDNEQFF
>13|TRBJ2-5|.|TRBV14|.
TGTGCCAGCAGCCAAGAAGGGGGAGAGACCCAGTACTTC
CASSQEGGETQYF
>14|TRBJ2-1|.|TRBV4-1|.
TGCGCCAGCAGCCACCCTTCCGGGGGCAATGAGCAGTTCTTC
CASSHPSGGNEQFF
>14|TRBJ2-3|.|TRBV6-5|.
TGTGCCAGCAGTAGACTAGGGAGCACAGATACGCAGTATTTT
CASSRLGSTDTQYF
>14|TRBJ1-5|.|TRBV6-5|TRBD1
TGTGCCAGCAGTTCCGGGACAGAAAATCAGCCCCAGCATTTT
CASSSGTENQPQHF
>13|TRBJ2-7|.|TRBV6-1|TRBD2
TGTGCCACCGGGACTAGCGGGAGCTACGAGCAGTACTTC
CATGTSGSYEQYF